This T cell receptor beta chain was recorded in a study of T cell changes during pregnancy in multiple sclerosis. Germline CDR1 SGHAT, CDR2 FQNNGV. V trimming: 5 bases; J trimming: 1 base; junction bases outside the gene matches: 8. The CDR3 length is 17 residues. TCRdb keeps only in-frame clones here, not all; method: immunoSEQ multiplex PCR. This sample has 50,000 to 65,000 clones; roughly 90% occur once, and the top ten carry around 3.3%. A single count supports this clone. The sequencing used CD8+ T cells from peripheral blood mononuclear cells, collected before pregnancy. The TCR originated in a female donor with multiple sclerosis, enrolled in a pregnancy study. The chain links TRBV11-2 to TRBJ2-2; 9 bases fit TRBD1. CDR3 DNA: TGTGCCAGCAGCCCTTTCCCGGACAGGGGGAACACCGGGGAGCTGTTTTTT. It is translated as CASSPFPDRGNTGELFF.